The source of this T cell receptor beta chain is a study of T cells in Graves' hyperthyroidism and ophthalmopathy. Diagnoses were made from clinical symptoms, serum measures (thyroxine and TRAb), thyroid ultrasound and orbital computed tomography. Source material for PBMCs was 10 ml fresh peripheral blood. Losses at the gene ends were 6 bases for V and 6 bases for J; bases not matched to a gene: 10. Germline V gene data show CDR1 as SNHLY and CDR2 as FYNNEI. The CDR3 contains 16 residues. TCR beta CDR3 regions were amplified from RNA transcripts. Researchers ran a first-round RT-PCR on the TCR CDR3 using the HTBI primer set. Via MiXCR, TCRdb re-called the multiplex PCR reads, giving one row per CDR3 protein. The sample includes about 610,000 distinct CDR3 sequences, 16% of them seen just once. Study findings and constraints: A model using 13 V-J features told ophthalmopathy apart from stable hyperthyroidism. In the blood, most expanded thyroid clonotypes above 0.001 appeared as well.

In this sample, this clonotype turned up many times. Antigen: not known. The sample comprised blood. J is TRBJ2-1 and V is TRBV2; 11 nucleotides agree with TRBD2. This clonotype originated in a woman aged 40 to 50 with Graves' ophthalmopathy. The chain's CDR3 is CASRLGRLAGSNEQFF. The DNA of the CDR3 is TGTGCCAGCAGGTTGGGGCGACTAGCGGGATCCAATGAGCAGTTCTTC.